These 4 T cell receptor beta chains came from one sample sequenced in a study of T-cell reconstitution after alpha-beta-depleted transplantation in children. Unique molecular identifiers were incorporated into the prepared TCRbeta library. TCRdb redid the calling of the PCR reads with MiXCR, one entry per CDR3 protein. The profile shows 200,000 to 250,000 distinct CDR3 sequences, about 11% of them singletons. The sequences come from PBMCs from the stem cell graft donor, collected from the stem cell graft. Receptors were obtained from a human donor who donated a stem cell graft to a child with acute lymphoblastic leukemia.

The V gene is TRBV2, the J gene TRBJ2-2; D might be TRBD1 (6 bases). Per the germline V gene, CDR1 is SNHLY and CDR2 is FYNNEI. V shed 9 bases and J shed 0 bases, with 8 bases lying between them. The CDR3 extends over 13 amino acids. The CDR3 bases are TGTGCCAGAGGGACAACGAACACCGGGGAGCTGTTTTTT. This gives the protein CARGTTNTGELFF.

This clonotype was observed a single time. A clone one base away is much larger, so this may be a read error. The V call is TRBV29-1, the J call TRBJ2-1, with unresolved D. Germline V gene sequence: CDR1 SQVTM, CDR2 ANQGSEA. This CDR3 has 12 residues. CDR3 nucleotides: TGCAGCGTTGAGGAGTCCTACAATGAGGAGTTCTTC. It encodes CSVEESYNEEFF.

This clonotype was observed at least ten times. The chain is built from TRBV10-3 and TRBJ2-7; a possible D gene is TRBD1 (6 bases). The CDR3 loop spans 17 amino acids. V lost 0 bases, J lost 2 bases, and 17 bases lay in between. Germline V gene sequence: CDR1 ENHRY, CDR2 SYGVKD. CDR3 coding DNA: TGTGCCATCAGTGAGTCGGGGTGGGGGCGCAACACCTACGAGCAGTACTTC. Translation: CAISESGWGRNTYEQYF.

The sample holds many counts of this clonotype. V is TRBV7-6 and J is TRBJ1-1, with a weak D call TRBD1 (5 bases). CDR3 length: 15 residues. The germline V and J ends were trimmed by 2 bases and 1 base, with 11 bases remaining between them. The germline V gene has CDR1 SGHVS and CDR2 FNYEAQ. The CDR3 nucleotides are TGTGCCAGCAGCTTACAGGGCCCTTGGAACACTGAAGCTTTCTTT. It encodes CASSLQGPWNTEAFF.